This T cell receptor (beta chain) was documented in a study of OX40 agonist ivuxolimab in advanced cancers. Study information: Antecedent anti-PD-1, anti-PD-L1 or anti-CTLA-4 therapy was permissible, with about 39% having received some.

The method was immunoSEQ multiplex PCR; TCRdb's version includes in-frame clones alone and lacks a portion of them. The repertoire includes about 40,000 clones, around 87% of them detected once, and 3.6% sits in the top ten. A history of autoimmune disease or systemic immunosuppression excluded patients. The germline gives CDR1 MNHNS, CDR2 SASEGT. The CDR3 sequence is 17 residues long. V trimming: 4 bases; J trimming: 6 bases; junction bases outside the gene matches: 13. The sequences come from CD4+ or CD8+ T cells sorted from blood, collected in a trial of the OX40 agonist ivuxolimab. The V call is TRBV6-1, the J call TRBJ2-1; 9 bases are shared with TRBD1. This receptor was taken from an adult with an advanced solid tumor such as melanoma, head and neck, liver or kidney cancer. The CDR3 coding sequence is TGTGCCAGCAGTGCTATAAAGGGACAGGGACTGGGCAATGAGCAGTTCTTC. This codes for CASSAIKGQGLGNEQFF.